This note documents a single T cell receptor beta chain sequence. Its specificity is unknown. In TCRdb, the 5' RACE reads were re-called with MiXCR into one record per CDR3 protein. Of about 690,000 distinct CDR3 sequences listed, approximately 6% are singletons. The data belong to a study of identical twins. General study findings and limits: Possibly, invariant MAIT and iNKT cells partly confounded zero-insertion analyses. The same donors were not followed; conclusions instead depended on cross-sectional statistical analysis. Among beta out-of-frame sequences, excess sharing between twins appeared weaker. Models came in too low on out-of-frame TCR alpha sharing in monozygotic twins.

Germline V gene lookup returns CDR1 KGHDR and CDR2 SFDVKD. This CDR3 comprises 13 residues. J lost 4 bases, V lost 3 bases, and 1 base had no gene match. The clonotype originates from a man younger than 30 in good health. The chain has TRBV24-1 and TRBJ1-1, with 7 nucleotides matching TRBD1. Sequencing was carried out using naive T cells sorted from blood. As DNA, the CDR3 is TGTGCCACCAGTGATGACAGGGCCACTGAAGCTTTCTTT. This encodes CATSDDRATEAFF.